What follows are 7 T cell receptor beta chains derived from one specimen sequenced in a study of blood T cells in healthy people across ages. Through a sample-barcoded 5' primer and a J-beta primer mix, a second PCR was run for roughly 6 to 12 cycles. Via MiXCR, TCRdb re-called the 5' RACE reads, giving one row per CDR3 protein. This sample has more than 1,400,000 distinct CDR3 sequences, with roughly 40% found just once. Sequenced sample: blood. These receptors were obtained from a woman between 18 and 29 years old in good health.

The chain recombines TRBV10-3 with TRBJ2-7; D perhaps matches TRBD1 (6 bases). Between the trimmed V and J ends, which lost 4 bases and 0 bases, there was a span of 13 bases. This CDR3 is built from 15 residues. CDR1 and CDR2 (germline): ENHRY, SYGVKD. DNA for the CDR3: TGTGCCATCAGTGGAGGGACAACAAGCTCCTACGAGCAGTACTTC. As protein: CAISGGTTSSYEQYF.

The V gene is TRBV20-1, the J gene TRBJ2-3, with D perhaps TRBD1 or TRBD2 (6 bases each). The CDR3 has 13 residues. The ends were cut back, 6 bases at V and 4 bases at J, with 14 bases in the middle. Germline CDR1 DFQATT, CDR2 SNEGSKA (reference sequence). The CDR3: CSADGRGADTQYF. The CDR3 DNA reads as TGCAGTGCGGACGGAAGGGGGGCAGATACGCAGTATTTT.

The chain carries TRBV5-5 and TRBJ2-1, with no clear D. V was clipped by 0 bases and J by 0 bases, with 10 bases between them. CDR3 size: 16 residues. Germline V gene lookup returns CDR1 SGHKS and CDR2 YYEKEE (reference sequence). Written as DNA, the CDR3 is TGTGCCAGCAGCTTGGAACTACCAAGCTCCTACAATGAGCAGTTCTTC. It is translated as CASSLELPSSYNEQFF.

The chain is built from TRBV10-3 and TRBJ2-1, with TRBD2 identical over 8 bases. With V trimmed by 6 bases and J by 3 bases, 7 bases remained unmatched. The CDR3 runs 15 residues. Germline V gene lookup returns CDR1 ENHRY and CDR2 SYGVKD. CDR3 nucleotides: TGTGCCATCAGCTCTCATAGCGGGATCTACAATGAGCAGTTCTTC. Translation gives CAISSHSGIYNEQFF.

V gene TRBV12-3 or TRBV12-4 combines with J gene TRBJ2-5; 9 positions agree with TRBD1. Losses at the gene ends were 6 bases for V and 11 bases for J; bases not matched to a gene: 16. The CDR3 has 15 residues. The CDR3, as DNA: TGTGCCAGCAGACTGACAGGGGGATTAACCAATGAGCAGTACTTC. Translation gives CASRLTGGLTNEQYF.

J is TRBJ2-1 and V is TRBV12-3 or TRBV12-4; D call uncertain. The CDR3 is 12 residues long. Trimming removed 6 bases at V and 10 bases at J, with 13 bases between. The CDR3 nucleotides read TGTGCCAGCAGCAACGGCCGGGCCGAGCAGTTCTTC. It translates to CASSNGRAEQFF.

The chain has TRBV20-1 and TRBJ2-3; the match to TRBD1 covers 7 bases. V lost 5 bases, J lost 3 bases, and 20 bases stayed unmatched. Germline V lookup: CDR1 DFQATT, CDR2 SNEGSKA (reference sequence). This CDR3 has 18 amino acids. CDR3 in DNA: TGCAGTGCTCCGAACCTGCGTCCCCGGGGACAGCCAACAGATACGCAGTATTTT. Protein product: CSAPNLRPRGQPTDTQYF.